This T cell receptor (beta chain) emerged from a study of shared clonotypes between healthy human individuals. V was pared by 3 bases and J by 6 bases, with 5 bases between. Germline V CDR1 and CDR2: SGHRS, YFSETQ. This CDR3 has 11 residues. In this sample, this clone turned up once. Method: immunoSEQ multiplex PCR; TCRdb's copy keeps in-frame clones and lacks some. The sample yields some 2,100,000 clones, approximately 95% seen once. Adults of Caucasian background living in Nashville, Tennessee made up all donors. This chain uses TRBV5-1 with TRBJ2-3; D not certain. The origin of this receptor is a man between 18 and 35 years old in good health. Sequencing used naive CD4+ T cells sorted from blood. Subset: CD45RA+ positively selected. CDR3: CASSYLDTQYF. The CDR3 DNA follows: TGCGCCAGCAGCTACCTGGATACGCAGTATTTT.